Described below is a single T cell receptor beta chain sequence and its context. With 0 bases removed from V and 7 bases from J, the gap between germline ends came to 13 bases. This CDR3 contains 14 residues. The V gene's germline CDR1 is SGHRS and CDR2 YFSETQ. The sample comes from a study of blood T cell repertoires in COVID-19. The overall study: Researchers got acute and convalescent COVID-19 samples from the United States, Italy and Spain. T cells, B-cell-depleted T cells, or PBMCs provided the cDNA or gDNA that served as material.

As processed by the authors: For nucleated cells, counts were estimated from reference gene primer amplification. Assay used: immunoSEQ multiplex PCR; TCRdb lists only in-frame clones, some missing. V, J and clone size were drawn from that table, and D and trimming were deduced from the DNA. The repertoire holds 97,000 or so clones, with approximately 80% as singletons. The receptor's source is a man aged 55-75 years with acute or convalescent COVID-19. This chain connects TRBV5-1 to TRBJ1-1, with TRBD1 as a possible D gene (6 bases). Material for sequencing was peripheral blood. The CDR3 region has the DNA TGCGCCAGCAGCTTGGGCCAGACAGGTATTGAAGCTTTCTTT. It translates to CASSLGQTGIEAFF. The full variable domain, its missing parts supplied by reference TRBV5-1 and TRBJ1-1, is KAGVTQTPRYLIKTRGQQVTLSCSPISGHRSVSWYQQTPGQGLQFLFEYFSETQRNKGNFPGRFSGRQFSNSRSEMNVSTLELGDSALYLCASSLGQTGIEAFFGQGTRLTVV.